This T cell receptor (beta chain) was captured by sequencing in a study of vaccination and CD4 T cells after COVID-19 (dated by TCRdb to about 2022). Turning to the overall study: Every convalescent patient had a positive nasal swab PCR test for SARS-CoV-2, with mild disease in several patients and severe disease in one. The cultures were stimulated with overlapping spike peptide pools from SARS-CoV-2 and from the common cold coronaviruses HCoV-NL63, HCoV-OC43 and HCoV-229E. The spike-specific CD4+ TCR repertoire was compared before and after mRNA vaccination in approximately ten COVID-19 convalescent patients and a few infection-naive healthy vaccine recipients. Post-vaccine blood samples were collected a median of about 72 days after the second vaccine dose, ranging from roughly 12 to 250 days. In the convalescent cohort there were six males and four females, among whom were two Hispanic individuals, seven Caucasians, two Asians and one multiracial person. Post-COVID blood samples from convalescent patients were collected a median of 101 days after diagnosis, with a range of roughly 35 to 170 days. In control cultures, a CEFX viral epitope pool was used as positive control, an HIV-1 Nef peptide pool was used as negative control, or no peptide was added. Participants got two doses of the Pfizer-BioNTech BNT162b2 vaccine (n=8) or two doses of the Moderna mRNA-1273 vaccine (n=2).

Library method: PCR. At the Johns Hopkins FTIC core, DNA from the cultured CD4+ T cells underwent TCR sequencing with the Oncomine TCR Beta short-read assay. The QIAamp micro DNA kit was used to extract genomic DNA from the cultured CD4+ T cells. Oncomine TCR Beta libraries from cultured CD4+ T cells were pooled using unique dual indexes and sequenced on an Illumina iSeq 100. In the paper's pipeline: Non-productive sequences were filtered out, and CDR3s that did not start with C, did not end with F or W, or were shorter than 7 amino acids were discarded. The MANAFEST web application identified antigen-specific clonotypes by comparing peptide-stimulated wells against reference wells and other culture wells. For a clone to be called positive, the clone needed an FDR below 0.05, an odds ratio above 5, and a productive frequency above 0.1% in at least two of three replicate wells. Clonotypes that were significantly expanded in both SARS-CoV-2 spike wells and at least one common cold coronavirus spike condition were defined as cross-reactive. Levenshtein distances (stringdist) and unrooted phylogenetic trees (ape) in R version 3.6.1 were used to assess CDR3 homology. The public reads were reprocessed in TCRdb via fastp at Q25 and MiXCR, keeping in-frame beta chains. Every CDR3 protein is listed once, alongside the most common genes and DNA of its rows. The V and J calls were not made by the authors but by TCRdb's processing. The sample yields some 13,000 distinct CDR3 sequences; 35% were counted once. Jointly, the top ten make up 9% to 13% of the sample.

On this clonotype: Its antigen is currently not known. The record has no base qualities; no much larger clone is one base away.

The sample's treatment or condition label is to be understood as: approximately 9-day PBMC culture with coronavirus spike peptide pools or control peptides (ViraFEST assay). The study used the ViraFEST assay, which expanded antigen-specific T cells with peptide pools and then identified expanded clonotypes by TCR sequencing. The convalescent patients' positive SARS-CoV-2 PCR tests were from March to December 2020, which was before the Alpha, Beta and Delta variants emerged in the United States. Each well held 2 million to 2.5 million PBMCs cultured with roughly 10 ug/ml peptide pools in IMDM containing approximately 4.8% human AB serum and roughly 9.3 IU/ml IL-2. Half of the culture medium was replaced with fresh IL-2-containing medium on days 3 and 7. After more than 8 days of culture, CD4+ T cells were isolated by negative selection using the EasySep CD4+ T cell isolation kit. Ficoll-Paque Plus gradient centrifugation was used to isolate PBMCs from whole blood, and the isolated PBMCs were then either used fresh or cryopreserved at -140C. Triplicate wells were generally used for each culture condition.

What the research found in general, with its limitations: Of the vaccine-specific clones in convalescent patients, 304 of 307, or nearly all, reacted only to SARS-CoV-2 spike and did not cross-react with common cold coronaviruses. In convalescent patients, a median around 90% of post-vaccine SARS-CoV-2-reactive clones were detected only after vaccination, suggesting vaccine-specific priming. Only a relatively small number of convalescent patients were included in the study, and early timepoints following natural infection were not analyzed. The median count of SARS-CoV-2-reactive clonotypes went up from 20 to 25 after infection to about 40 after vaccination, although the change was not significant.

The V and J ends are trimmed by 7 bases and 5 bases, leaving 16 bases between them. The CDR1 and CDR2 encoded by the germline V gene (reference sequence) are SEHNR and FQNEAQ. The CDR3 starts with the cysteine, ends with the phenylalanine, and has 14 residues. The DNA shown is the 42-base CDR3, in frame from base 1. Recombination connected TRBV7-9 to TRBJ2-3; the D gene could be TRBD1 or TRBD2, each one agreeing over 5 bases. The sequencing input was CD4+ T cells from blood, cultured in vitro. The receptor comes from a human donor who had recovered from COVID-19. The CDR3 region reads CASNRQGVGDTQYF. The nucleotide sequence is given as TGTGCCAGCAACCGCCAGGGAGTGGGAGATACGCAGTATTTT.